The 27 T cell receptor beta chains below all came from one sample that was sequenced in a study of a mutant IDH1 vaccine in newly diagnosed glioma. Clones were sequenced by immunoSEQ multiplex PCR, and TCRdb holds only the in-frame ones, with some missing. Of 35,000 to 45,000 clones listed, 80% to 90% are singletons. No antigens are known for them. As to time point: week 35, safety follow-up. In every dose of vaccine, 300 ug of mutant IDH1 20-mer peptide was given alongside topical imiquimod. The sequences come from PBMCs, collected from a glioma patient whose treatment included an IDH1 peptide vaccine. Every receptor here comes from a man aged 35 to 55 with glioma.

This clone was recorded once. This chain joins TRBV10-2 and TRBJ1-2; 8 positions match TRBD1. Germline CDR1 is WSHSY and CDR2 is SAAADI. This CDR3 spans 13 amino acids. J lost 4 bases, V lost 5 bases, and 3 bases had no gene match. This chain's CDR3 is CASSLGTGYGYTF. The CDR3 nucleotides read TGCGCCAGCAGTCTTGGGACAGGCTATGGCTACACCTTC.

J is TRBJ2-7 and V is TRBV7-2, with D perhaps matching TRBD1 (8 bases). CDR1 and CDR2 (germline): SGHTA, FQGNSA. The V gene lost 5 bases and the J gene lost 10 bases, with 21 bases spanning the gap. The CDR3 totals 14 residues. The CDR3 DNA reads TGTGCCAGCAGCCTCACAGGGGGGGAGAAAACCCAGTACTTC. It encodes CASSLTGGEKTQYF. The full variable domain, rest sourced from reference TRBV7-2 and TRBJ2-7, is GAGVSQSPSNKVTEKGKDVELRCDPISGHTALYWYRQSLGQGLEFLIYFQGNSAPDKSGLPSDRFSAERTGGSVSTLTIQRTQQEDSAVYLCASSLTGGEKTQYFGPGTRLTVT.

J is TRBJ2-1 and V is TRBV4-3, with 12 bases aligning to TRBD2. Germline V gene sequence: CDR1 LGHNA, CDR2 YSLEER. Unmatched junction bases numbered 8, after V lost 4 bases and J lost 4 bases. CDR3 length: 17 amino acids. CDR3 region: CASSPALAGGSYNEQFF. The CDR3 DNA sequence: TGCGCCAGCAGCCCAGCTCTAGCGGGGGGGAGTTACAATGAGCAGTTCTTC.

This chain joins TRBV28 and TRBJ1-3; a weak D match, TRBD1 (5 bases). This CDR3 has 15 amino acids. Trimming left V 6 bases short and J 7 bases short, with 19 bases between. CDR1 is MDHEN and CDR2 is SYDVKM in the germline V gene. In nucleotides, the CDR3 is TGTGCCAGCAGACCCGCGTTAGGGGAAGGGAACACCATATATTTT. This encodes CASRPALGEGNTIYF. Drawing the rest from reference TRBV28 and TRBJ1-3, the complete variable domain is DVKVTQSSRYLVKRTGEKVFLECVQDMDHENMFWYRQDPGLGLRLIYFSYDVKMKEKGDIPEGYSVSREKKERFSLILESASTNQTSMYLCASRPALGEGNTIYFGEGSWLTVV.

The chain employs TRBV28 and TRBJ2-1; D remains unclear. V gave up 2 bases and J gave up 4 bases, with 3 bases separating them. Germline V lookup: CDR1 MDHEN, CDR2 SYDVKM. CDR3 size: 12 residues. DNA of the CDR3: TGTGCCAGCAGTTTAGTTTACAATGAGCAGTTCTTC. Its translation is CASSLVYNEQFF.

This clone has a handful of counts. The chain carries TRBV30 and TRBJ1-6, with a tentative D call TRBD1 (5 bases). The CDR3 sequence is 12 residues long. Trimming left V 2 bases short and J 9 bases short, with 8 bases between. CDR1 GTSNPN and CDR2 SVGIG come from the germline V gene (reference sequence). The CDR3 spells CAWSTGGSPLHF. CDR3 in DNA: TGTGCCTGGAGTACGGGGGGTTCACCCCTCCACTTT.

The rearrangement uses TRBV2 and TRBJ2-1, with D hard to call. The CDR3 sequence is 13 residues long. V lost 11 bases and J 5 bases, leaving 16 bases between the germline ends. Germline values: CDR1 SNHLY, CDR2 FYNNEI. CDR3 sequence: CAAFTTRDNEQFF. The CDR3 nucleotides are TGTGCCGCATTCACTACTCGGGACAATGAGCAGTTCTTC.

This sequence joins TRBV19 and TRBJ2-1, with 12 nucleotides matching TRBD1. The J segment lost 7 bases and the V segment lost 9 bases, leaving 7 bases of the junction unmatched. Germline V gene sequence: CDR1 LNHDA, CDR2 SQIVND (reference sequence). The CDR3 has 14 amino acids. CDR3 amino acids: CASEGQGARNEQFF. CDR3 in DNA: TGTGCCAGCGAGGGACAGGGGGCGAGGAATGAGCAGTTCTTC.

This sequence joins TRBV30 and TRBJ1-6; D ambiguous. This CDR3 region has 16 residues. Trimming cost V 2 bases and J 6 bases, with 17 bases left between them. Per the germline V gene, CDR1 is GTSNPN and CDR2 is SVGIG (reference sequence). The CDR3 DNA is TGTGCCTGGAGTTCCCCGAACCCGGGCGGTAATTCACCCCTCCACTTT. Translation: CAWSSPNPGGNSPLHF.

The chain couples TRBV27 to TRBJ2-7; D may correspond to TRBD1 or TRBD2 (5 bases each). Per the germline V gene, CDR1 is MNHEY and CDR2 is SMNVEV (reference sequence). The CDR3 consists of 14 residues. V dropped 8 bases and J dropped 2 bases, with 16 bases sitting between them. Here the CDR3 reads CASGRDERAYEQYV. CDR3 in DNA: TGTGCCAGCGGAAGGGACGAACGGGCCTACGAGCAGTACGTC.

The chain couples TRBV11-2 to TRBJ1-5, with D maybe TRBD1 (6 bases). V was shortened by 0 bases and J by 4 bases, with 10 bases between the two germline ends. The CDR3 runs 15 residues. Germline loops: CDR1 SGHAT, CDR2 FQNNGV. The CDR3 DNA follows: TGTGCCAGCAGCTTAGATCGACAGGATAATCAGCCCCAGCATTTT. It encodes CASSLDRQDNQPQHF.

The chain uses TRBV5-5 and TRBJ2-7; TRBD1 or TRBD2 may be the D gene (5 bases each). Trimming removed 3 bases from V and 4 bases from J, with 26 bases in between. Germline lookup yields CDR1 SGHKS and CDR2 YYEKEE (reference sequence). This CDR3 is built from 18 residues. The CDR3 region is CASSSTEAGKGADYEQYF. The CDR3 DNA reads TGTGCCAGCAGCTCGACGGAGGCAGGGAAAGGGGCGGATTACGAGCAGTACTTC.

This chain connects TRBV6-5 to TRBJ2-2, with 9 bases that match TRBD1. J lost 5 bases, V lost 2 bases, and 3 bases had no gene match. Germline-derived CDR1 and CDR2 are MNHEY and SVGAGI. The CDR3 is 15 amino acids. The CDR3 DNA reads TGTGCCAGCAGTTACCGGGACAGGGTTACCGGGGAGCTGTTTTTT. Residues: CASSYRDRVTGELFF.

The chain combines TRBV7-9 with TRBJ2-1; no clear D gene. V was cut by 5 bases and J by 2 bases, with 19 bases left in between. CDR1 is SEHNR, CDR2 FQNEAQ, per germline (reference sequence). The CDR3 length is 17 residues. The CDR3 reads CASSRNALTTTYNEQFF. CDR3 DNA: TGTGCCAGCAGCCGAAACGCGCTCACAACGACCTACAATGAGCAGTTCTTC.

The J gene is TRBJ1-2, the V gene TRBV13, with a weak D call TRBD1 (5 bases). CDR3 length equals 14 residues. Trimming shortened V by 7 bases and J by 6 bases, and 18 bases separated the two germline ends. In germline, CDR1 is PRHDT, CDR2 FYEKMQ (reference sequence). CDR3 region: CASNLYGLGDGYTF. CDR3 in DNA: TGTGCCAGCAACCTATACGGTCTGGGGGATGGCTACACCTTC. Drawing the rest from reference TRBV13 and TRBJ1-2, the complete variable domain is AAGVIQSPRHLIKEKRETATLKCYPIPRHDTVYWYQQGPGQDPQFLISFYEKMQSDKGSIPDRFSAQQFSDYHSELNMSSLELGDSALYFCASNLYGLGDGYTFGSGTRLTVV.

The chain recombines TRBV11-3 with TRBJ2-7; possibly TRBD1 or TRBD2 for D (7 bases each). Trimming took off 5 bases at V and 4 bases at J, with 18 bases between the two ends. CDR1 and CDR2 (germline): SGHNT, YENEEA. The CDR3 is 15 amino acids. The CDR3 loop reads CASSTRGGCRYEQYF. CDR3 nucleotides: TGTGCCAGCAGCACCAGGGGGGGGTGTCGGTACGAGCAGTACTTC.

The chain uses TRBV2 and TRBJ1-2, with D perhaps matching TRBD1 (5 bases). Germline CDR1 SNHLY, CDR2 FYNNEI. CDR3 length: 14 residues. The V gene lost 4 bases and the J gene lost 8 bases, with 17 bases spanning the gap. The CDR3 sequence: CASSGRRGVGGYTF. The CDR3 DNA is TGTGCCAGCAGTGGACGACGGGGGGTAGGAGGCTACACCTTC.

The chain joins TRBV6-1 to TRBJ1-5; 7 bases are shared with TRBD1. The CDR3 has 18 residues. V lost 3 bases and J lost 1; bases outside the gene matches: 12. Germline loops: CDR1 MNHNS, CDR2 SASEGT. CDR3 DNA: TGTGCCAGCAGTGAGGGTCTGACAGGGTTAGGAAGCAATCAGCCCCAGCATTTT. Amino acids: CASSEGLTGLGSNQPQHF.

The genes are TRBV5-1 and TRBJ2-5; TRBD1 agrees at 8 bases. The CDR3 has 15 residues. The V gene end was trimmed by 5 bases and the J gene end by 5 bases; junction bases not matched to a gene: 11. CDR1 SGHRS and CDR2 YFSETQ come from the germline V gene. CDR3 sequence: CASRGAGQAAETQYF. The CDR3 DNA reads TGCGCCAGCAGGGGGGCGGGACAGGCGGCGGAGACCCAGTACTTC.

The chain combines TRBV5-1 with TRBJ2-3, with D possibly matching TRBD1 (6 bases). The V gene's germline CDR1 is SGHRS and CDR2 YFSETQ. V shed 0 bases and J shed 6 bases, with 14 bases lying between them. CDR3 length: 15 residues. The CDR3 DNA follows: TGCGCCAGCAGCTTGGATGCAGGGGTATCCGATACGCAGTATTTT. Its protein product is CASSLDAGVSDTQYF. Using reference TRBV5-1 and TRBJ2-3 for the parts outside the CDR3, the full variable domain is KAGVTQTPRYLIKTRGQQVTLSCSPISGHRSVSWYQQTPGQGLQFLFEYFSETQRNKGNFPGRFSGRQFSNSRSEMNVSTLELGDSALYLCASSLDAGVSDTQYFGPGTRLTVL.

The rearrangement links TRBV5-6 to TRBJ2-2, with D hard to call. The CDR3 is made up of 16 amino acids. Germline V gene sequence: CDR1 SGHDT, CDR2 YYEEEE. The germline V and J ends were trimmed by 7 bases and 0 bases, with 16 bases remaining between them. The CDR3 reads CASGRRWPSNTGELFF. Written as DNA, the CDR3 is TGTGCCAGCGGCCGTCGCTGGCCGTCGAACACCGGGGAGCTGTTTTTT.

This sequence joins TRBV19 and TRBJ2-5; D unclear. The V and J ends lost 2 bases and 4 bases respectively, with 11 bases between them. The germline CDR1 and CDR2 sequences are LNHDA and SQIVND (reference sequence). The CDR3 sequence is 14 residues long. CDR3 sequence reads: CASSIKESRETQYF. The CDR3, as DNA: TGTGCCAGTAGTATAAAGGAGAGTAGAGAGACCCAGTACTTC.

The CDR3 is CASTGAGGGQPQHF. CDR3 sequence (DNA): TGTGCCAGCACAGGGGCAGGAGGTGGACAGCCCCAGCATTTT. The V and J genes are TRBV6-1 and TRBJ1-5; TRBD1 is a possible D gene (6 bases). The length of the CDR3 is 14 residues. The V gene lost 7 bases and the J gene lost 7 bases, with 17 bases spanning the gap. CDR1 MNHNS and CDR2 SASEGT come from the germline V gene.

V gene TRBV11-3 combines with J gene TRBJ2-2, with D possibly TRBD2 on 6 matching bases. This CDR3 region has 15 residues. The germline V and J ends were trimmed by 3 bases and 2 bases, with 10 bases remaining between them. The germline CDR1 and CDR2 sequences are SGHNT and YENEEA. The CDR3 spells CASSLGGQNTGELFF. The CDR3 DNA reads as TGTGCCAGCAGCTTGGGAGGACAAAACACCGGGGAGCTGTTTTTT. The entire variable domain, with the rest obtained from reference TRBV11-3 and TRBJ2-2, is as follows: EAGVVQSPRYKIIEKKQPVAFWCNPISGHNTLYWYLQNLGQGPELLIRYENEEAVDDSQLPKDRFSAERLKGVDSTLKIQPAELGDSAVYLCASSLGGQNTGELFFGEGSRLTVL.

For the CDR3, the DNA is TGTGCCAGCAGCTTGGCCGGTGCGGTTAACACTGAAGCTTTCTTT. Translation: CASSLAGAVNTEAFF. V usage is TRBV5-4 and J usage is TRBJ1-1, with D hard to call. Trimming removed 0 bases at V and 2 bases at J, with 11 bases between. Germline CDR1 reads SGHNT; CDR2 reads YYREEE (reference sequence). CDR3 size: 15 residues.

This chain joins TRBV30 and TRBJ1-2; D is possibly TRBD1 (6 bases). V was cut by 0 bases and J by 4 bases, with 12 bases left in between. This CDR3 region has 14 residues. Germline CDR1 reads GTSNPN; CDR2 reads SVGIG (reference sequence). Written as DNA, the CDR3 is TGTGCCTGGAGTGTTAGTGGGACACTCTATGGCTACACCTTC. Protein: CAWSVSGTLYGYTF.

This clone has a handful of counts. The J gene is TRBJ1-1, the V gene TRBV27; 7 bases fit TRBD1. V shed 5 bases, J shed 0 bases, and the junction held 9 bases outside the gene matches. CDR1 and CDR2 from the germline V gene are MNHEY and SMNVEV (reference sequence). This CDR3 is 16 amino acids long. CDR3 protein: CASSGRLQGLNTEAFF. CDR3 DNA: TGTGCCAGCAGTGGCCGGCTACAGGGGTTGAACACTGAAGCTTTCTTT.